Below are 12 T cell receptor beta chains sequenced from a single sample in a study of cytomegalovirus exposure and HLA in healthy donors. Researchers ran the PCR with 60 Vbeta and 13 Jbeta primers. Sequencing was performed with immunoSEQ multiplex PCR; in TCRdb, only in-frame clones are kept and a portion is missing. The profile shows approximately 160,000 clones, about 71% of them singletons. Sample: PBMCs. All receptors come from a woman in her forties in good health and CMV-seropositive.

The chain uses TRBV29-1 and TRBJ2-2, with D unresolved. The CDR3 contains 12 residues. Germline CDR1 SQVTM, CDR2 ANQGSEA. The V end lost 8 bases, the J end lost 3 bases, and 10 bases lay between the germline ends. The CDR3 reads CSLGLDTGELFF. The CDR3 DNA sequence: TGCAGCCTGGGCCTTGACACCGGGGAGCTGTTTTTT.

V is TRBV9 and J is TRBJ2-2; 7 bases map to TRBD1. Germline loops: CDR1 SGDLS, CDR2 YYNGEE. This CDR3 is 18 amino acids long. Unmatched junction bases numbered 14, after V lost 1 base and J lost 5 bases. This CDR3 is CASSVTTVRQGVTGELFF. The CDR3 bases are TGTGCCAGCAGCGTAACCACCGTGCGGCAGGGGGTTACCGGGGAGCTGTTTTTT. Combining the CDR3 with reference TRBV9 and TRBJ2-2 gives the whole variable domain DSGVTQTPKHLITATGQRVTLRCSPRSGDLSVYWYQQSLDQGLQFLIQYYNGEERAKGNILERFSAQQFPDLHSELNLSSLELGDSALYFCASSVTTVRQGVTGELFFGEGSRLTVL.

The CDR3 spells CASSLGGTTSDTQYF. The DNA of the CDR3 is TGTGCCAGCAGCCTGGGAGGGACTACTTCAGATACGCAGTATTTT. The chain links TRBV7-2 to TRBJ2-3; TRBD2 agrees at 7 bases. The CDR3 totals 15 residues. The V gene's germline CDR1 is SGHTA and CDR2 FQGNSA. V gave up 5 bases and J gave up 4 bases; unmatched junction bases: 9.

The chain employs TRBV5-4 and TRBJ2-5, with TRBD2 identical over 9 bases. The CDR3 consists of 14 residues. Germline V gene data show CDR1 as SGHNT and CDR2 as YYREEE (reference sequence). V trimming: 6 bases; J trimming: 2 bases; junction bases outside the gene matches: 5. Written as DNA, the CDR3 is TGTGCCAGCACTGAAGCGGGAGGACAAGAGACCCAGTACTTC. Its translation: CASTEAGGQETQYF.

This clone was found a few times. The genes are TRBV19 and TRBJ2-2; perhaps TRBD1 as D (7 bases). The V and J ends lost 5 bases and 6 bases respectively, with 16 bases between them. Germline V gives CDR1 LNHDA, CDR2 SQIVND (reference sequence). The length of the CDR3 is 15 residues. The CDR3 reads CASSRQGGMAGELFF. CDR3 nucleotide sequence: TGTGCCAGTAGTCGGCAGGGGGGTATGGCCGGGGAGCTGTTTTTT.

The chain uses TRBV18 and TRBJ1-4; no clear D. Germline CDR1 is KGHSH and CDR2 is LQKENI. The V end was cut by 4 bases, the J end by 0 bases, with 9 bases between. This CDR3 contains 15 residues. CDR3 sequence reads: CASSLDKATNEKLFF. The CDR3 coding sequence is TGTGCCAGCTCACTCGACAAGGCAACTAATGAAAAACTGTTTTTT.

This rearrangement joins TRBV7-9 to TRBJ1-2; D uncertain. There are 13 residues in the CDR3. Germline V gene data show CDR1 as SEHNR and CDR2 as FQNEAQ (reference sequence). V dropped 1 base and J dropped 1 base, with 4 bases sitting between them. The CDR3 DNA reads as TGTGCCAGCAGCTTAGACAGTAACTATGGCTACACCTTC. This encodes CASSLDSNYGYTF.

CDR3 nucleotide sequence: TGTGCCAGCAGCGTAGGTGGGACAAGAGCTAATGAGCAGTTCTTC. Protein sequence: CASSVGGTRANEQFF. The J gene is TRBJ2-1, the V gene TRBV9; tentative D call: TRBD1 (6 bases). Between the trimmed V and J ends, which lost 0 bases and 7 bases, there was a span of 14 bases. Germline V gene data show CDR1 as SGDLS and CDR2 as YYNGEE. There are 15 residues in the CDR3.

In its sample, this clone was seen once. This chain links TRBV5-6 with TRBJ1-2, with unresolved D. CDR3 size: 16 residues. The germline CDR1 and CDR2 sequences are SGHDT and YYEEEE. Trimming removed 5 bases at V and 4 bases at J, with 21 bases between. CDR3 DNA: TGTGCCAGCAGGTCCCCAACGCGGGATTCTATCTATGGCTACACCTTC. The encoded protein is CASRSPTRDSIYGYTF.

The V gene is TRBV9, the J gene TRBJ2-1, with 9 bases matching TRBD2. Germline V gene sequence: CDR1 SGDLS, CDR2 YYNGEE. The CDR3 extends over 14 amino acids. Trimming removed 4 bases from V and 4 bases from J; junction bases left unmatched: 3. The CDR3 region is CASSISGGYNEQFF. CDR3 sequence (DNA): TGTGCCAGCAGCATAAGCGGGGGGTACAATGAGCAGTTCTTC.

The chain is built from TRBV20-1 and TRBJ2-7; weak D call: TRBD1 (6 bases). The CDR3 contains 11 residues. V was trimmed by 4 bases and J by 6 bases, leaving 10 bases between them. Germline V gives CDR1 DFQATT, CDR2 SNEGSKA (reference sequence). The CDR3 region has the DNA TGCAGTGCTATAACAGGGAGCGAGCAGTACTTC. It specifies CSAITGSEQYF.

This chain connects TRBV15 to TRBJ1-2; weak D call: TRBD1 (5 bases). This CDR3 has 15 residues. The germline gives CDR1 LNHNV, CDR2 YYDKDF (reference sequence). V was cut by 8 bases and J by 2 bases, with 18 bases left in between. This chain's CDR3 is CATGTGPDSNYGYTF. The DNA for the CDR3 is TGTGCCACCGGCACCGGCCCAGACAGCAACTATGGCTACACCTTC. Together with reference TRBV15 and TRBJ1-2, the CDR3 gives the full variable domain: DAMVIQNPRYQVTQFGKPVTLSCSQTLNHNVMYWYQQKSSQAPKLLFHYYDKDFNNEADTPDNFQSRRPNTSFCFLDIRSPGLGDTAMYLCATGTGPDSNYGYTFGSGTRLTVV.